These 9 T cell receptor beta chains originate from one sample sequenced in a study of CD8+CD57+ T cells in acquired aplastic anemia. CDR3 and TCR beta VDJ profiling relied on genomic DNA as the template. TCRdb reanalysed the reads using MiXCR and keeps one entry per CDR3 protein. The table includes some 64,000 distinct CDR3 sequences, about 50% detected once. The sample was sorted CD4+, CD8+, or CD8+CD57+ T cells (not recorded which) from PBMCs. The receptors originated from a human donor in good health, serving as a control.

On this clonotype: This may arise from a read error, as a much more abundant clone is one base away. This sequence joins TRBV6-2 or TRBV6-3 and TRBJ2-3, with D maybe TRBD2 (5 bases). Germline V gene data show CDR1 as MNHEY and CDR2 as SVGEGT. The CDR3 spans 17 residues. Trimming shortened V by 4 bases and J by 0 bases, and 17 bases separated the two germline ends. CDR3 region: CASSSYQTTSSTDTQYF. CDR3 DNA sequence: TGTGCCAGCAGTTCCTATCAGACTACCTCTAGCACAGATACGCAGTATTTT.

This clonotype was seen ten or more times. CDR3 bases: TGCGCCAGCACCGCAGGGGCAGGGACGAACACTGAAGCTTTCTTT. Its protein is CASTAGAGTNTEAFF. The chain carries TRBV5-1 and TRBJ1-1; a weak D match, TRBD1 (6 bases). Germline CDR1 is SGHRS and CDR2 is YFSETQ. Trimming left V 6 bases short and J 1 base short, with 16 bases between. The CDR3 loop spans 15 amino acids.

This clonotype showed up just once. J is TRBJ1-5 and V is TRBV19, with D perhaps TRBD1 (5 bases). The CDR3 has 17 amino acids. V lost 3 bases and J 0 bases, leaving 15 bases between the germline ends. The V gene's germline CDR1 is LNHDA and CDR2 SQIVND (reference sequence). The CDR3 protein is CASSIPPSGDSNQPQHF. The CDR3 nucleotides read TGTGCCAGTAGTATTCCTCCCTCGGGGGATAGCAATCAGCCCCAGCATTTT.

This chain links TRBV6-5 with TRBJ2-7; D perhaps matches TRBD2 (5 bases). Trimming left V 2 bases short and J 6 bases short, with 11 bases between. CDR3 size: 13 residues. The V gene's germline CDR1 is MNHEY and CDR2 SVGAGI. The CDR3: CASSYAQGGEQYF. CDR3 nucleotide sequence: TGTGCCAGCAGTTACGCACAAGGAGGCGAGCAGTACTTC.

This clonotype turned up a few times. The V call is TRBV19, the J call TRBJ1-5; 7 positions agree with TRBD1. CDR3 length: 13 amino acids. Germline V gene lookup returns CDR1 LNHDA and CDR2 SQIVND (reference sequence). The trim removed 4 bases at V and 11 bases at J, leaving 8 bases unmatched. The CDR3 DNA sequence: TGTGCCAGTAGTAACAACAGGGGTACGGCCCAGCATTTT. Residues: CASSNNRGTAQHF.

This clonotype was detected many times. The chain links TRBV5-1 to TRBJ1-1; possibly TRBD1 for D (5 bases). CDR3 size: 15 residues. Trimming stripped 4 bases from V and 10 bases from J, with 23 bases between. Germline V gene data show CDR1 as SGHRS and CDR2 as YFSETQ. This CDR3 is CASSAPGNRIRAAFF. The CDR3 DNA reads TGCGCCAGCAGCGCCCCCGGAAATAGGATCAGGGCAGCTTTCTTT.

This clonotype was recorded many times. V and J are TRBV3-1 and TRBJ2-1, with 10 positions matching TRBD2. Looked up from germline, CDR1 is LGHDT and CDR2 is YNNKEL (reference sequence). V trimming: 4 bases; J trimming: 9 bases; junction bases outside the gene matches: 9. The CDR3 covers 15 residues. DNA of the CDR3: TGTGCCAGCAGCCGTGGAGCGGGAGGGCCGGGTGAGCAGTTCTTC. Its protein is CASSRGAGGPGEQFF.

This clonotype was recorded many times. The chain recombines TRBV19 with TRBJ1-4; D not certain. Trimming stripped 3 bases from V and 8 bases from J, with 13 bases between. CDR1 is LNHDA and CDR2 is SQIVND in the germline V gene (reference sequence). This CDR3 is 14 amino acids long. DNA of the CDR3: TGTGCCAGTAGTATTCTCGGGGTCCAGGAAAAACTGTTTTTT. It is translated as CASSILGVQEKLFF. The entire variable domain, with the rest obtained from reference TRBV19 and TRBJ1-4, is as follows: DGGITQSPKYLFRKEGQNVTLSCEQNLNHDAMYWYRQDPGQGLRLIYYSQIVNDFQKGDIAEGYSVSREKKESFPLTVTSAQKNPTAFYLCASSILGVQEKLFFGSGTQLSVL.

By its share, this clonotype is medium-sized. V and J are TRBV19 and TRBJ1-5; D is unclear. CDR1 is LNHDA, CDR2 SQIVND, per germline (reference sequence). CDR3 length: 12 residues. V dropped 7 bases and J dropped 15 bases, with 19 bases sitting between them. The CDR3 DNA is TGTGCCAGTACCCTCCCAAACGGTCCGCGGCATTTT. Translation gives CASTLPNGPRHF.